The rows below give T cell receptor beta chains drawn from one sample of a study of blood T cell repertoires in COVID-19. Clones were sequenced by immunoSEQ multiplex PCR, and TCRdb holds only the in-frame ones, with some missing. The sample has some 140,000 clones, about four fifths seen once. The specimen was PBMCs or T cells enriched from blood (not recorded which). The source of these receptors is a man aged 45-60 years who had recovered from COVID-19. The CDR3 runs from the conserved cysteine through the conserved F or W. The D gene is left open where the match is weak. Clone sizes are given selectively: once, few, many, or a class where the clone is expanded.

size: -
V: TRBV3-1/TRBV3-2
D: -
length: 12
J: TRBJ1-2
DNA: TGTGCCAGCAGCCAAGATAGAGGTGGCTACACCTTC
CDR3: CASSQDRGGYTF

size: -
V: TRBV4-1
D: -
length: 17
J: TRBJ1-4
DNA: TGCGCCAGCATTCGGGAATTCAAGGGTACCGTAAATGAAAAACTGTTTTTT
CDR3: CASIREFKGTVNEKLFF

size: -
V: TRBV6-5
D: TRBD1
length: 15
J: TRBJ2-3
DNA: TGTGCCAGCAGGGTCCCCGGGACAGGGCCAGATACGCAGTATTTT
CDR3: CASRVPGTGPDTQYF

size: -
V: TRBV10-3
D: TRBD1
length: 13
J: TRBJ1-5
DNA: TGTGCCATCAGTGGGACAGGTGACCAGCCCCAGCATTTT
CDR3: CAISGTGDQPQHF

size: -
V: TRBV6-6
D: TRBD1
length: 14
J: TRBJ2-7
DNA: TGTGCCAGCAGTCAAACAGGGGGCCTACTCGAGCAGTACTTC
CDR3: CASSQTGGLLEQYF

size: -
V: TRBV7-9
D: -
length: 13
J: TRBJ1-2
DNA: TGTGCCAGCAGCTTAGGGCGGACGGACTCCTACACCTTC
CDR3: CASSLGRTDSYTF

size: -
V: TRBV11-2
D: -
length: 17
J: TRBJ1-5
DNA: TGTGCCAGCAGCTTACAGGGGATCGTTTATAGCAATCAGCCCCAGCATTTT
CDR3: CASSLQGIVYSNQPQHF

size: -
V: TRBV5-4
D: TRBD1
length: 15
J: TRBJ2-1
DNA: TGTGCCAGCAGCGGCACAGGGGTGACGGTGTATGAGCAGTTCTTC
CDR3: CASSGTGVTVYEQFF

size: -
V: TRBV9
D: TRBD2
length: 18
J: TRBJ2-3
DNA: TGTGCCAGCAGCGTAGATCCGGGACTAGCGGGGGGCCGAGGTACGCAGTATTTT
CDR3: CASSVDPGLAGGRGTQYF

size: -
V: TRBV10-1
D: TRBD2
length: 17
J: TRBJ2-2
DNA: TGCGCCAGCAGTCGGACTAGCGGACTGACCGGCACCGGGGAGCTGTTTTTT
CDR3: CASSRTSGLTGTGELFF

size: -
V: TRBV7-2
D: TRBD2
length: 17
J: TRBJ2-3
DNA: TGTGCCAGCAGTCCTAGGGCTAAGCGGGGATACACGGATACGCAGTATTTT
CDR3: CASSPRAKRGYTDTQYF

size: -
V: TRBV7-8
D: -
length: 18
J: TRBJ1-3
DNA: TGTGCCAGCAGCAAATACGCGGGGGGGATCGGCTCTGGAAACACCATATATTTT
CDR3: CASSKYAGGIGSGNTIYF

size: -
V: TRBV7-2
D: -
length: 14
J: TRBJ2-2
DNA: TGTGCCAGCAGCCAAAGACAGATAGGCCGGGAGCTGTTTTTT
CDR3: CASSQRQIGRELFF

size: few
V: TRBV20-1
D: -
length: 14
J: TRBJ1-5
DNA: TGCAGTGCGAGTAAACGACAGAACAATCAGCCCCAGCATTTT
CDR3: CSASKRQNNQPQHF

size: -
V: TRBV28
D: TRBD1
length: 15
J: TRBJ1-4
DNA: TGTGCCAGCGTTTCTGGGGACAGGGGGAGTGAAAAACTGTTTTTT
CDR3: CASVSGDRGSEKLFF

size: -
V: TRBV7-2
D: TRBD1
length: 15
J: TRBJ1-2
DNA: TGTGCCAGCAGCTTTCCGGGACAGGGGATCTATGGCTACACCTTC
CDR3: CASSFPGQGIYGYTF

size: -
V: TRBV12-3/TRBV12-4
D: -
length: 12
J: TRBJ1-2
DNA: TGTGCCAGCAGTTTTGCCAGCTATGGCTACACCTTC
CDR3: CASSFASYGYTF

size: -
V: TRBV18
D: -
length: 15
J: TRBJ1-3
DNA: TGTGCCAGCTCACCAGACAGGCTGACTGGAAACACCATATATTTT
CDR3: CASSPDRLTGNTIYF

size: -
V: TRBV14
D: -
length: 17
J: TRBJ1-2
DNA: TGTGCCAGCAGCCAAGGGGGGGTCCGCAGGGATAGGGATGGCTACACCTTC
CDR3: CASSQGGVRRDRDGYTF

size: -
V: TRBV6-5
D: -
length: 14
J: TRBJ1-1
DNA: TGTGCCAGCAGTACCCTGAGGCGGGGAGAGGGGGCTTTCTTT
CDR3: CASSTLRRGEGAFF

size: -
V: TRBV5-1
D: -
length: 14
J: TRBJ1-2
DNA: TGCGCCAGCAGCTTGGCCCCCAGGGCGGAGGGCTACACCTTC
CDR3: CASSLAPRAEGYTF

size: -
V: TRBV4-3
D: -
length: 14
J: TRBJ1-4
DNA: TGCGCCAGCAGCCAAGATAGACAGTTCGGAAAACTGTTTTTT
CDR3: CASSQDRQFGKLFF

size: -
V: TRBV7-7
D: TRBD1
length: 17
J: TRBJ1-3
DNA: TGTGCTAGCAGCTTCCCCGAAATGGACAGGGAGGCAAACACCATATATTTT
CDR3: CASSFPEMDREANTIYF

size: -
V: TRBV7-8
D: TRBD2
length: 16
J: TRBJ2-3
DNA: TGTGCCAGCAGCTTGTATCAAGCGGGGAGGGCAGATACGCAGTATTTT
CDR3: CASSLYQAGRADTQYF

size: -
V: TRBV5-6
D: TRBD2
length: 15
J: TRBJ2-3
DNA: TGTGCCAGCAGCTCCCTAGCGGGTGTCACAGATACGCAGTATTTT
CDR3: CASSSLAGVTDTQYF

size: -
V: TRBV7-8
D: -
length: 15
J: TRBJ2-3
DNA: TGTGCCAGCAGCCCAGCCGCCAGGGGCACAGATACGCAGTATTTT
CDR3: CASSPAARGTDTQYF

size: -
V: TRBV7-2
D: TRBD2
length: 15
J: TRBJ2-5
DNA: TGTGCCAGCAGCTGGGTCTTGGCGGGGGAAGAGACCCAGTACTTC
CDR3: CASSWVLAGEETQYF

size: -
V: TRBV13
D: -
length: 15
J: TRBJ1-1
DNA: TGTGCCAGCAGCTTAGCAGGGGCGATGAACACTGAAGCTTTCTTT
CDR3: CASSLAGAMNTEAFF

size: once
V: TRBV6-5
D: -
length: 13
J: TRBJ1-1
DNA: TGTGCCAGCAGTTGGGCCCCCGGCACTGAAGCTTTCTTT
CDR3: CASSWAPGTEAFF

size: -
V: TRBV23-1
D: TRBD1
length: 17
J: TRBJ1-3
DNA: TGCGCCAGCAGTCAGGACAGGGACAGCCACTCTGGAAACACCATATATTTT
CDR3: CASSQDRDSHSGNTIYF

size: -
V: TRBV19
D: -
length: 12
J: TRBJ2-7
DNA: TGTGCCAGTAGTATGGACAGCTACGAGCAGTACTTC
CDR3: CASSMDSYEQYF

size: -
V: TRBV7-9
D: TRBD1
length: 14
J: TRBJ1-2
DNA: TGTGCCAGCAGCTTAATGGGACAGGGCTATGGCTACACCTTC
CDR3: CASSLMGQGYGYTF

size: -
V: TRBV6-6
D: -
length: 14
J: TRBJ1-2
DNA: TGTGCCAGCAGTTTCCCCAGGGAAGGGGGTGGCTACACCTTC
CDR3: CASSFPREGGGYTF

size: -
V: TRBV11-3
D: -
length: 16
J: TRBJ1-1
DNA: TGTGCCAGCAGCCTGCACCTACAGGAGAAGAACACTGAAGCTTTCTTT
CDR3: CASSLHLQEKNTEAFF

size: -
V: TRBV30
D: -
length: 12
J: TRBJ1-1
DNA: TGTGCCTGGAGTGACAGGAACACTGAAGCTTTCTTT
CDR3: CAWSDRNTEAFF

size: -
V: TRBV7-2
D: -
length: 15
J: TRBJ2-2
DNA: TGTGCCAGCAGCCCCGGACAGCTGAACACCGGGGAGCTGTTTTTT
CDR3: CASSPGQLNTGELFF

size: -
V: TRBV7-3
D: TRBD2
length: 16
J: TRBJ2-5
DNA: TGTGCCAGCAGCACCGGGACTAGCGGGGGGTTCGAGACCCAGTACTTC
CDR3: CASSTGTSGGFETQYF

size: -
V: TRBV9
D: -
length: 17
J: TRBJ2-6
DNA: TGTGCCAGCAGCGTGACAGGACCTAGCTCTGGGGCCAACGTCCTGACTTTC
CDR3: CASSVTGPSSGANVLTF

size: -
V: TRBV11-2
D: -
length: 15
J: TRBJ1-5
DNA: TGTGCCAGCAGCTTAGATCCGGGTAGCAATCAGCCCCAGCATTTT
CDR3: CASSLDPGSNQPQHF

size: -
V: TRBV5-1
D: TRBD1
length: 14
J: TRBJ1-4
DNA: TGCGCCAGCAGCTGGACAGGGGCGAATGAAAAACTGTTTTTT
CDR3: CASSWTGANEKLFF

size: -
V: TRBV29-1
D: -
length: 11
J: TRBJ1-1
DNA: TGCAGCGTTGGTGGGCAGGGTGAAGCTTTCTTT
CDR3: CSVGGQGEAFF

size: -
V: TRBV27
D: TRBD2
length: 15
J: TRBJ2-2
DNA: TGTGCCAGCACGCCCGGGACTAGCGGGGGGAGGGAGCTGTTTTTT
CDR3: CASTPGTSGGRELFF

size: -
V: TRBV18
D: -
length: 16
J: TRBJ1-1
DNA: TGTGCCAGCTCACCTCCGTGGGGCCGAATGAACACTGAAGCTTTCTTT
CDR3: CASSPPWGRMNTEAFF

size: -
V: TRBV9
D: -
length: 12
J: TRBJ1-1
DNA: TGTGCCAGCAGCGTAATAGGAGGTGAAGCTTTCTTT
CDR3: CASSVIGGEAFF

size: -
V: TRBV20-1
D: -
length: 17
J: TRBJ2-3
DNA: TGCAGTGCTAGTACCGCACTCGGCGGGGAGAGCACAGATACGCAGTATTTT
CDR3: CSASTALGGESTDTQYF

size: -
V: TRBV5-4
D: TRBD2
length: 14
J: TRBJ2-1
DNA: TGTGCCAGCAGCCCCGGGACTAATCCCAGTGAGCAGTTCTTC
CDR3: CASSPGTNPSEQFF

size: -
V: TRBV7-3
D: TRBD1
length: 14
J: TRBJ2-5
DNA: TGTGCCAGCAGCCCAGGGACAGGACAAGAGACCCAGTACTTC
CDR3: CASSPGTGQETQYF

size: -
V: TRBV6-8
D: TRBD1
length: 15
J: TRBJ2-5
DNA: TGTGCCAGCAACCCGGGACAGGAGTTCCAAGAGACCCAGTACTTC
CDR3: CASNPGQEFQETQYF

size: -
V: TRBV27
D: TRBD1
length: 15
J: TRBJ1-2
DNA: TGTGCCAGCAGTTGGGACAGGGGGCGCCTGGATGGCTACACCTTC
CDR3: CASSWDRGRLDGYTF

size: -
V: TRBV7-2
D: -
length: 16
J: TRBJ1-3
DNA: TGTGCCAGCAGCTTAGCAGGGGGAAACTCTGGAAACACCATATATTTT
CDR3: CASSLAGGNSGNTIYF

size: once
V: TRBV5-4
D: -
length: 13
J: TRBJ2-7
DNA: TGTGCCACCCTAAGGCATGGAGGCCACGAGCAGTACTTC
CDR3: CATLRHGGHEQYF

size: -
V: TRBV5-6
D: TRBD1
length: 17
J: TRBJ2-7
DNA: TGTGCCAGCAGCCGAGGGACAGGGGGATACAGCTCCTACGAGCAGTACTTC
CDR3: CASSRGTGGYSSYEQYF

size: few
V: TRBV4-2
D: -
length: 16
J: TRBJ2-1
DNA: TGTGCCAGCAGCCAAGATAGTGGTTGGAGTTACAATGAGCAGTTCTTC
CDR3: CASSQDSGWSYNEQFF

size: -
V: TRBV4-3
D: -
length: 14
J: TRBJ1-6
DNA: TGCGCCAGCAGCCCGGGAGAGGAGTTTTCACCCCTCCACTTT
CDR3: CASSPGEEFSPLHF

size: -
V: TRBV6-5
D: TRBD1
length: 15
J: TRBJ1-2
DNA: TGTGCCAGCAGAACTAACAGGGGGCCCTCCTATGGCTACACCTTC
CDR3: CASRTNRGPSYGYTF

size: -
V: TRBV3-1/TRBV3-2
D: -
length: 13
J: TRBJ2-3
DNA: TGTGCCAGCAGCCTTCCCTACACAGATACGCAGTATTTT
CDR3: CASSLPYTDTQYF

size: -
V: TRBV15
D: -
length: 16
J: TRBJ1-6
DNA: TGTGCCACCAGCTCAGATAGGGGGAACTATAATTCACCCCTCCACTTT
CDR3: CATSSDRGNYNSPLHF

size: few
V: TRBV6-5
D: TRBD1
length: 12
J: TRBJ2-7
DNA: TGTGCCAGCGTTAACAGGGGCTACGAGCAGTACTTC
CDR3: CASVNRGYEQYF

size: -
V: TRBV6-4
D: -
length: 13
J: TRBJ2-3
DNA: TGTGCCAGCAGTGAGCGTTCCGCAGATACGCAGTATTTT
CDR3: CASSERSADTQYF